Listed here are 17 T cell receptor beta chains from one sample, sequenced in a study of cytomegalovirus exposure and HLA in healthy donors. The primer mix had 60 Vbeta and 13 Jbeta primers. Measured with immunoSEQ multiplex PCR; TCRdb has only the in-frame clones, and not every one. The repertoire has 150,000 or so clones, approximately 80% of them found once; the top ten carry around 6%. Material: PBMCs. The receptor source for this set is a woman aged 40 to 50 in good health and CMV-seropositive.

This chain connects TRBV6-5 to TRBJ2-7, with 7 bases that match TRBD2. Per germline, CDR1 MNHEY and CDR2 SVGAGI. The CDR3 is 15 amino acids. Germline trimming cut 0 bases from V and 4 bases from J; bases unmatched to any gene: 6. The CDR3 nucleotides are TGTGCCAGCAGTTACTCCGGCGGGAGATCATACGAGCAGTACTTC. Amino acids: CASSYSGGRSYEQYF.

In the case of this clone: Other DNA sequences in this specimen translate into the identical CDR3. The chain has TRBV15 and TRBJ1-5, with 10 positions matching TRBD1. V lost 0 bases to trimming and J lost 6 bases; unmatched junction nucleotides: 11. Germline values: CDR1 LNHNV, CDR2 YYDKDF (reference sequence). The CDR3 loop spans 18 amino acids. CDR3 sequence: CATSRDGGDRGFGQPQHF. In DNA form, the CDR3 reads TGTGCCACCAGCAGAGATGGGGGGGACAGGGGATTCGGTCAGCCCCAGCATTTT.

This clone was picked up a small number of times. CDR3 protein: CASSLPRQQETQYF. DNA of the CDR3: TGTGCCAGCAGCTTGCCCCGACAGCAAGAGACCCAGTACTTC. The chain uses TRBV5-5 and TRBJ2-5; tentative D call: TRBD1 (5 bases). V was trimmed by 1 base and J by 2 bases, leaving 9 bases between them. CDR3 length: 14 amino acids. CDR1 SGHKS and CDR2 YYEKEE come from the germline V gene (reference sequence). The full variable domain, in which reference TRBV5-5 and TRBJ2-5 provide the parts outside the CDR3, is DAGVTQSPTHLIKTRGQQVTLRCSPISGHKSVSWYQQVLGQGPQFIFQYYEKEERGRGNFPDRFSARQFPNYSSELNVNALLLGDSALYLCASSLPRQQETQYFGPGTRLLVL.

V is TRBV5-1 and J is TRBJ1-3; no definite D call. In germline, CDR1 is SGHRS, CDR2 YFSETQ. The length of the CDR3 is 14 residues. The ends were cut back, 0 bases at V and 2 bases at J, with 6 bases in the middle. The CDR3 DNA is TGCGCCAGCAGCTTGGAGCGGGCTGGAAACACCATATATTTT. Translation gives CASSLERAGNTIYF.

J is TRBJ1-2 and V is TRBV29-1, with a possible D match to TRBD1 (5 bases). The V end lost 4 bases, the J end lost 4 bases, and 16 bases lay between the germline ends. Per germline, CDR1 SQVTM and CDR2 ANQGSEA. This CDR3 contains 14 residues. CDR3 sequence: CSVVAREGPYGYTF. The CDR3, as DNA: TGCAGCGTTGTCGCCAGGGAAGGGCCCTATGGCTACACCTTC.

This chain uses TRBV19 with TRBJ2-1, with 9 bases aligning to TRBD2. This CDR3 region has 15 residues. Germline CDR1 reads LNHDA; CDR2 reads SQIVND (reference sequence). Unmatched junction bases numbered 10, after V lost 7 bases and J lost 6 bases. The CDR3 reads CASTPASGETNEQFF. Written as DNA, the CDR3 is TGTGCCAGTACCCCGGCTAGCGGGGAAACCAATGAGCAGTTCTTC.

The gene calls are TRBV9 and TRBJ1-3, with D unresolved. V was clipped by 3 bases and J by 0 bases, with 10 bases between them. The CDR3 loop spans 15 amino acids. Per the germline V gene, CDR1 is SGDLS and CDR2 is YYNGEE. The CDR3 region has the DNA TGTGCCAGCAGCGGTCGCGGGCCCTCTGGAAACACCATATATTTT. Translating gives CASSGRGPSGNTIYF.

The gene calls are TRBV6-5 and TRBJ1-1; 7 positions match TRBD1. The V segment lost 5 bases and the J segment 1 base; nucleotides outside the gene matches: 4. The germline gives CDR1 MNHEY, CDR2 SVGAGI. The CDR3 length is 14 residues. CDR3 protein: CASSPRDRNTEAFF. In DNA, the CDR3 is TGTGCCAGCAGTCCCCGGGACAGGAACACTGAAGCTTTCTTT.

This clone came up a few times. The chain uses TRBV18 and TRBJ2-5; 14 nucleotides match TRBD2. In germline, CDR1 is KGHSH, CDR2 LQKENI. The CDR3 sequence is 20 residues long. V gave up 1 base and J gave up 4 bases; unmatched junction bases: 14. CDR3: CASSPLGGVTSGRARETQYF. DNA of the CDR3: TGTGCCAGCTCACCACTGGGAGGTGTGACTAGCGGGAGGGCCCGAGAGACCCAGTACTTC.

This chain links TRBV9 with TRBJ2-7; 11 positions agree with TRBD2. V lost 5 bases, J lost 6 bases, and 7 bases stayed unmatched. CDR3 length: 14 residues. Germline V gives CDR1 SGDLS, CDR2 YYNGEE. Here the CDR3 DNA reads TGTGCCAGCAGTAAACTAGCGGGAGTCGGCGAGCAGTACTTC. It codes for CASSKLAGVGEQYF.

The chain uses TRBV6-5 and TRBJ2-5, with a possible D match to TRBD2 (6 bases). Trimming removed 3 bases from V and 5 bases from J, with 19 bases in between. CDR3 length: 16 residues. Per germline, CDR1 MNHEY and CDR2 SVGAGI. The CDR3 loop reads CASSYMTAGPHETQYF. DNA of the CDR3: TGTGCCAGCAGTTATATGACGGCGGGGCCCCACGAGACCCAGTACTTC.

The chain is built from TRBV27 and TRBJ1-2; tentatively, D is TRBD1 (6 bases). Germline CDR1 and CDR2: MNHEY and SMNVEV (reference sequence). Trimming stripped 7 bases from V and 9 bases from J, with 18 bases between. The CDR3 is 13 amino acids. CDR3 residues: CASTQSKQGSYTF. CDR3 nucleotide sequence: TGTGCCAGCACTCAATCTAAACAGGGTAGCTACACCTTC.

Many counts were recorded for this clone. The chain carries TRBV19 and TRBJ2-5; 11 bases line up with TRBD1. CDR3 length: 17 amino acids. The V gene end was trimmed by 6 bases and the J gene end by 4 bases; junction bases not matched to a gene: 13. In germline, CDR1 is LNHDA, CDR2 SQIVND (reference sequence). The CDR3 DNA reads as TGTGCCAGTAGGGATACTCGGACAGGGGGCTCTCCAGAGACCCAGTACTTC. The encoded protein is CASRDTRTGGSPETQYF.

J is TRBJ1-2 and V is TRBV18, with D tentatively TRBD1 (5 bases). The V end was cut by 0 bases, the J end by 0 bases, with 11 bases between. The CDR3 consists of 16 residues. Germline-derived CDR1 and CDR2 are KGHSH and LQKENI. CDR3 bases: TGTGCCAGCTCACCACCTTCAGGGAACGCTAACTATGGCTACACCTTC. Encoded protein: CASSPPSGNANYGYTF.

V is TRBV19 and J is TRBJ2-7; 7 nucleotides agree with TRBD1. CDR3 size: 15 residues. The germline gives CDR1 LNHDA, CDR2 SQIVND (reference sequence). With V trimmed by 5 bases and J by 3 bases, 10 bases remained unmatched. The CDR3 DNA is TGTGCCAGTAGTCTCGCAGGGGGAATGGGCTACGAGCAGTACTTC. Residues: CASSLAGGMGYEQYF.

The rearrangement links TRBV30 to TRBJ2-5, with TRBD1 matching 7 bases. The CDR3 runs to 12 residues. Per the germline V gene, CDR1 is GTSNPN and CDR2 is SVGIG (reference sequence). V trimming: 3 bases; J trimming: 5 bases; junction bases outside the gene matches: 3. CDR3 loop: CAWRGGSETQYF. The CDR3, as DNA: TGTGCCTGGAGAGGGGGCTCGGAGACCCAGTACTTC.

J is TRBJ2-1 and V is TRBV28; TRBD1 matches at 9 bases. There are 17 residues in the CDR3. Germline assignment: CDR1 MDHEN and CDR2 SYDVKM. V lost 3 bases and J lost 0; bases outside the gene matches: 6. The CDR3 sequence: CASSLARGQGSYNEQFF. As DNA, the CDR3 is TGTGCCAGCAGTTTGGCCCGGGGACAGGGCTCCTACAATGAGCAGTTCTTC.